A single sample is the source of the 3 T cell receptor beta chains below, sequenced in a study of cytomegalovirus exposure and HLA in healthy donors. Researchers ran the PCR with 60 Vbeta and 13 Jbeta primers. Only in-frame clones appear in the TCRdb table, and some are missing; sequencing was by immunoSEQ multiplex PCR. The sample carries about 110,000 clones, roughly four fifths recorded once. Sequenced material: PBMCs. The receptors stem from a woman aged 25 to 39 in good health and CMV-seronegative.

V usage is TRBV30 and J usage is TRBJ1-5; 9 bases are a match to TRBD1. The V segment lost 3 bases and the J segment 5 bases; nucleotides outside the gene matches: 5. Germline CDR1 and CDR2: GTSNPN and SVGIG (reference sequence). The CDR3 sequence is 14 residues long. The CDR3 loop is CAWRGTGGHQPQHF. The CDR3 nucleotides are TGTGCCTGGAGAGGAACAGGGGGCCATCAGCCCCAGCATTTT.

The J gene is TRBJ2-7, the V gene TRBV7-9; D may be TRBD1 (5 bases). In germline, CDR1 is SEHNR, CDR2 FQNEAQ (reference sequence). The CDR3 spans 15 residues. Trimming removed 1 base at V and 5 bases at J, with 15 bases between. The CDR3 coding sequence is TGTGCCAGCAGCTTAGGGCACCGGACATCGCACGAGCAGTACTTC. It translates to CASSLGHRTSHEQYF.

CDR3 sequence (DNA): TGTGCCACCAGCAGAGCCCCCGGGGAGGAAGATTATGGCTACACCTTC. It encodes CATSRAPGEEDYGYTF. The gene calls are TRBV15 and TRBJ1-2; D uncertain. Germline loops: CDR1 LNHNV, CDR2 YYDKDF (reference sequence). V was shortened by 1 base and J by 5 bases, with 17 bases between the two germline ends. The CDR3 is made up of 16 amino acids.